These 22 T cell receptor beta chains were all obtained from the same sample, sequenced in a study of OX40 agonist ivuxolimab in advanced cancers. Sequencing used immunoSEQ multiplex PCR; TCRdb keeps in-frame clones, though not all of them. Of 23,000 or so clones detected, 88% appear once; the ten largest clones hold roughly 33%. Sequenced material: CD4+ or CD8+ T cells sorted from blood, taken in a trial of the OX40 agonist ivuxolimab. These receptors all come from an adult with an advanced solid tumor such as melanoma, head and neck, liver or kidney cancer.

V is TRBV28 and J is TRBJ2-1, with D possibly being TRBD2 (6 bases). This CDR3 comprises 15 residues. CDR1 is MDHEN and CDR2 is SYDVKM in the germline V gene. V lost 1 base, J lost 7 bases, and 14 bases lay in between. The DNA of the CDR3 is TGTGCCAGCAGTTTATTAGCGACGGGAGAAAATGAGCAGTTCTTC. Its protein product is CASSLLATGENEQFF.

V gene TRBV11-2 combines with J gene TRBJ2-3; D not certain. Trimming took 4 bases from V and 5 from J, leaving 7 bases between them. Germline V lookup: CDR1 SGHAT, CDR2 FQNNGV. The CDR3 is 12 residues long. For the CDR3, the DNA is TGTGCCAGCAGCTCGTACTTAGATACGCAGTATTTT. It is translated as CASSSYLDTQYF.

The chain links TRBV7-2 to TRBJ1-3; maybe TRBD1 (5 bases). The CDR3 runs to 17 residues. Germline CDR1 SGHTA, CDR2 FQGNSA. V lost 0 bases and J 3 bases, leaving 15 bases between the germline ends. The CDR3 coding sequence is TGTGCCAGCAGCTTAGCGGTCGGGCAGGGTGGTGGAAACACCATATATTTT. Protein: CASSLAVGQGGGNTIYF.

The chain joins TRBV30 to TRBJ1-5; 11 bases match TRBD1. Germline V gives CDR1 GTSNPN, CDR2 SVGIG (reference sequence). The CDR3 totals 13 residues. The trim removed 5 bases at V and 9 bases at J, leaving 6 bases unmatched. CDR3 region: CAWRGQGAWPQHF. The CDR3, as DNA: TGTGCCTGGCGAGGACAGGGGGCCTGGCCCCAGCATTTT.

This chain's CDR3 is CASSRAQLGSPNEKLFF. As DNA, the CDR3 is TGCGCCAGCAGCCGAGCCCAACTGGGGTCTCCTAATGAAAAACTGTTTTTT. The chain couples TRBV4-3 to TRBJ1-4; no firm D call. Per germline, CDR1 LGHNA and CDR2 YSLEER. Trimming cost V 4 bases and J 3 bases, with 18 bases left between them. The CDR3 has 17 amino acids.

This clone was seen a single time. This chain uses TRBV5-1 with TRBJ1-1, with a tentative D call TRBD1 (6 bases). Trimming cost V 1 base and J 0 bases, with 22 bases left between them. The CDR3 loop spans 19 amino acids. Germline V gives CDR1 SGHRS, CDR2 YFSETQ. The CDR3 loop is CASSLFQRQGWNMNTEAFF. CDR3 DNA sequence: TGCGCCAGCAGCTTGTTTCAGCGGCAGGGGTGGAACATGAACACTGAAGCTTTCTTT.

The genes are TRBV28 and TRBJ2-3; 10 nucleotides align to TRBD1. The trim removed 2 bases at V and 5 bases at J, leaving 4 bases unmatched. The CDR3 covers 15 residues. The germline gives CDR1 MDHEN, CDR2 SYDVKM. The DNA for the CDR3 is TGTGCCAGCAGTTTAGGGACAGGGGTTGTAGATACGCAGTATTTT. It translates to CASSLGTGVVDTQYF.

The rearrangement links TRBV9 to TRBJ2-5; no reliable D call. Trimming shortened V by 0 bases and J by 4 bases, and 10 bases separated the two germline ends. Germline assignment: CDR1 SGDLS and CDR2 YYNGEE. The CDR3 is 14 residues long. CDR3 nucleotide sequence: TGTGCCAGCAGCGTAGTGGGCTCTCCAGAGACCCAGTACTTC. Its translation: CASSVVGSPETQYF.

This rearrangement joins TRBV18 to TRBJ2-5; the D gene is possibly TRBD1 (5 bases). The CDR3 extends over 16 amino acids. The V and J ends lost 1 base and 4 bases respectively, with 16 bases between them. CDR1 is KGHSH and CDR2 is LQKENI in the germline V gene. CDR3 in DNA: TGTGCCAGCTCACCACGGGGCGGTGATAACCGAGAGACCCAGTACTTC. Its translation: CASSPRGGDNRETQYF.

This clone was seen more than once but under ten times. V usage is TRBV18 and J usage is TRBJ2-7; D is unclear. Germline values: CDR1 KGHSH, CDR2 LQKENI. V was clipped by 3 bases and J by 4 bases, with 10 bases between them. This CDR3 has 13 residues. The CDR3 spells CASSPTEDYEQYF. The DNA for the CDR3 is TGTGCCAGCTCACCGACGGAAGATTACGAGCAGTACTTC.

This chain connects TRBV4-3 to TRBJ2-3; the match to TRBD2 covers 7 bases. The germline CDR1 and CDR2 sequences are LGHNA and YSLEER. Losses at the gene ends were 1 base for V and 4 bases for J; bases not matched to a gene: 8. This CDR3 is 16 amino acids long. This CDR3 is CASSQARTRIPDTQYF. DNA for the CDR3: TGCGCCAGCAGCCAAGCCCGGACTAGGATCCCAGATACGCAGTATTTT.

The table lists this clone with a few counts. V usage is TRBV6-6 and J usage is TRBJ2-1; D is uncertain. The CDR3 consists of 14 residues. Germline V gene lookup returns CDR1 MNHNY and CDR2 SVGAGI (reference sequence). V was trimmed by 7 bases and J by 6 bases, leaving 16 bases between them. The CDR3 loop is CASISRAIVNEQFF. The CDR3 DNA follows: TGTGCCAGCATTTCTCGAGCAATCGTCAATGAGCAGTTCTTC.

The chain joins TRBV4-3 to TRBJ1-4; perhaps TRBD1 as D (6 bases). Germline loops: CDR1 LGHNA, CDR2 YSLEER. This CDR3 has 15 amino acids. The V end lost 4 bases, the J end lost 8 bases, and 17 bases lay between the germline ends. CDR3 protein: CASSLYTGPEEKLFF. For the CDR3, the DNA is TGCGCCAGCAGCCTATATACAGGGCCCGAGGAAAAACTGTTTTTT.

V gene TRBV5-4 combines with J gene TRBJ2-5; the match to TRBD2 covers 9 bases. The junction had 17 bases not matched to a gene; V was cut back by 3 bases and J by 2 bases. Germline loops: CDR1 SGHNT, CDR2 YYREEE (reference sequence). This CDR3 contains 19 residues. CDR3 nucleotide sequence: TGTGCCAGCAGCTCCCGGTTAGCGGGGGTACGGAGTGGGCAAGAGACCCAGTACTTC. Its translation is CASSSRLAGVRSGQETQYF.

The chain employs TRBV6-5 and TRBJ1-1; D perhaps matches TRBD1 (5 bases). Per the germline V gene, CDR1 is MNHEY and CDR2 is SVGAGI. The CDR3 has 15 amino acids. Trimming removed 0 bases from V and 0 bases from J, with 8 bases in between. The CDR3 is CASSYSGTMNTEAFF. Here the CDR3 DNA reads TGTGCCAGCAGTTACTCAGGGACGATGAACACTGAAGCTTTCTTT.

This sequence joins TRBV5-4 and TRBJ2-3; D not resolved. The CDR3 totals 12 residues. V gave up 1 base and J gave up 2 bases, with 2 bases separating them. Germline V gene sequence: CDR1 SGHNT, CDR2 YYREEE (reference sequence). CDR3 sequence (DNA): TGTGCCAGCAGCTTGACCACAGATACGCAGTATTTT. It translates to CASSLTTDTQYF. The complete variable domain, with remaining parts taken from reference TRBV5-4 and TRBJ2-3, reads ETGVTQSPTHLIKTRGQQVTLRCSSQSGHNTVSWYQQALGQGPQFIFQYYREEENGRGNFPPRFSGLQFPNYSSELNVNALELDDSALYLCASSLTTDTQYFGPGTRLTVL.

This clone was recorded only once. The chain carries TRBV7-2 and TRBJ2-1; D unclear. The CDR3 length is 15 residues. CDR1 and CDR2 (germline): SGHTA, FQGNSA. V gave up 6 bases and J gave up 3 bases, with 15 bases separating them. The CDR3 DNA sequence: TGTGCCAGCAGTCGACCAGACCCAAGCTACAATGAGCAGTTCTTC. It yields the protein CASSRPDPSYNEQFF. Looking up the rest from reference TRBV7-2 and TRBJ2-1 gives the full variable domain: GAGVSQSPSNKVTEKGKDVELRCDPISGHTALYWYRQSLGQGLEFLIYFQGNSAPDKSGLPSDRFSAERTGGSVSTLTIQRTQQEDSAVYLCASSRPDPSYNEQFFGPGTRLTVL.

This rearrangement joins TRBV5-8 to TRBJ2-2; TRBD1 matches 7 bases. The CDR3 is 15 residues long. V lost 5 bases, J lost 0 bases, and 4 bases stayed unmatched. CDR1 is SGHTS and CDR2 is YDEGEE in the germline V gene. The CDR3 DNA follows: TGTGCCAGCAGATACGGGACAGCGAACACCGGGGAGCTGTTTTTT. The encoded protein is CASRYGTANTGELFF.

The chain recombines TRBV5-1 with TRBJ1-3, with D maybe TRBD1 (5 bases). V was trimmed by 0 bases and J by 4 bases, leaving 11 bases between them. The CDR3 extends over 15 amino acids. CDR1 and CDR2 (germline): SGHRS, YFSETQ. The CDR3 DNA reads TGCGCCAGCAGCTTGGGGGGCAAGACGGGAAACACCATATATTTT. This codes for CASSLGGKTGNTIYF.

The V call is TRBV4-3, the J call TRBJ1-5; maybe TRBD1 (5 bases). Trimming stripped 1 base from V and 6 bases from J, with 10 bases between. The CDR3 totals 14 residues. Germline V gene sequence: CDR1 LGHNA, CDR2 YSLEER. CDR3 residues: CASSQALGGQPQHF. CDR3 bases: TGCGCCAGCAGCCAAGCTCTTGGGGGTCAGCCCCAGCATTTT.

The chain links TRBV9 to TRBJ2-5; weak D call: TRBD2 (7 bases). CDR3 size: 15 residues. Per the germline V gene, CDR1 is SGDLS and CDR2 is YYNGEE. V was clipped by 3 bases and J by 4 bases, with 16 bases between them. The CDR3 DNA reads TGTGCCAGCAGCGCTCACGGGGGGCCTGGAGAGACCCAGTACTTC. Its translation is CASSAHGGPGETQYF.

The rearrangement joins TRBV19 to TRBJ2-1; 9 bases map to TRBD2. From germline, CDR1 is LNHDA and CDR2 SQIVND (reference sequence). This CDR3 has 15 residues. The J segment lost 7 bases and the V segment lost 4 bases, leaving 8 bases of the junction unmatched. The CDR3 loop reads CASSTPGLARNEQFF. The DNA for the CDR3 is TGTGCCAGTAGTACACCGGGACTAGCCCGTAATGAGCAGTTCTTC.